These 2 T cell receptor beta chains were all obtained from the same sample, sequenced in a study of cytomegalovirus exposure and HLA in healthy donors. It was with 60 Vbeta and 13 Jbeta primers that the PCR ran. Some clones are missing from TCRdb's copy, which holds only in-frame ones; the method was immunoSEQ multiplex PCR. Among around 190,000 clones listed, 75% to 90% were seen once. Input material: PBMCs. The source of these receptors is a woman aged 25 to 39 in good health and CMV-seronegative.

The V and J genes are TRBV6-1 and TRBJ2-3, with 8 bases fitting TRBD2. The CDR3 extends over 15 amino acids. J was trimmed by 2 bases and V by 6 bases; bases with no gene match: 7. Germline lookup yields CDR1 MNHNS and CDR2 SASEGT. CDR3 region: CASRPTSGYTDTQYF. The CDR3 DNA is TGTGCCAGCAGGCCTACTAGCGGCTACACAGATACGCAGTATTTT.

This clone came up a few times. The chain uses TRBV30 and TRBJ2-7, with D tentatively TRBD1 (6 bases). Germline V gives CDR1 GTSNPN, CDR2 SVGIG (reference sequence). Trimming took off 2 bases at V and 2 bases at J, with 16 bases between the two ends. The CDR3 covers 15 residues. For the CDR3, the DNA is TGTGCCTGGAGTAATGGGTTGGGGGACACCTACGAGCAGTACTTC. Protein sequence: CAWSNGLGDTYEQYF.